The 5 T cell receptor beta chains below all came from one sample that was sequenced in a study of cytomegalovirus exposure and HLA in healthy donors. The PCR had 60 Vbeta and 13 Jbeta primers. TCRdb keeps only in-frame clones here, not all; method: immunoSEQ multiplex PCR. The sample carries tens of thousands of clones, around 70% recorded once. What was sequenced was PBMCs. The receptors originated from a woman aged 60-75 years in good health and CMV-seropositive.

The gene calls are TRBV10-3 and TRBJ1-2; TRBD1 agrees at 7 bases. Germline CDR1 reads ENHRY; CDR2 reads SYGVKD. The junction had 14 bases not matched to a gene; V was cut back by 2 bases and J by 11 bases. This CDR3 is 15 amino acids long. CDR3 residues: CAISETPQGDGAYTF. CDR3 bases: TGTGCCATCAGTGAGACACCGCAGGGGGATGGTGCGTACACCTTC.

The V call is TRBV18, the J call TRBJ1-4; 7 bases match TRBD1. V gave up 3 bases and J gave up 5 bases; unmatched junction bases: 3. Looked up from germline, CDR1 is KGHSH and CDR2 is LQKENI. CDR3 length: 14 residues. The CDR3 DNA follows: TGTGCCAGCTCACCGGGACAGCAGAATGAAAAACTGTTTTTT. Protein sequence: CASSPGQQNEKLFF.

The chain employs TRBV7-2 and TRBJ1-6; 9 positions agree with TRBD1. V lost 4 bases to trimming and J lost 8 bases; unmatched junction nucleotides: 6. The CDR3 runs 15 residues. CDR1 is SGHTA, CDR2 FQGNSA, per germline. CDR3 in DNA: TGTGCCAGCAGCTCCCCGGGACAGGGATATTCACCCCTCCACTTT. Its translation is CASSSPGQGYSPLHF. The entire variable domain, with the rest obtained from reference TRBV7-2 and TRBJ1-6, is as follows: GAGVSQSPSNKVTEKGKDVELRCDPISGHTALYWYRQSLGQGLEFLIYFQGNSAPDKSGLPSDRFSAERTGGSVSTLTIQRTQQEDSAVYLCASSSPGQGYSPLHFGNGTRLTVT.

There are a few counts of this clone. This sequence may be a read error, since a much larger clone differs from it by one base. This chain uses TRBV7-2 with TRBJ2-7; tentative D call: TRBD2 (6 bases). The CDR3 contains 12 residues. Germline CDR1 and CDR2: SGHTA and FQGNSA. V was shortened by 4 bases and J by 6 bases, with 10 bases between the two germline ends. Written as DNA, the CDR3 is TGTGCCAGCAGCTCAGGAGGGCCCGAGCAGTACTTC. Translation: CASSSGGPEQYF.

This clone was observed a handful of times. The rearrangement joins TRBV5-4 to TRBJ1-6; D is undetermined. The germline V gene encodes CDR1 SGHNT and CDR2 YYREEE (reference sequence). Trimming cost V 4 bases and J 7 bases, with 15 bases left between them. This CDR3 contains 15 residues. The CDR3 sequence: CASSLAAVVNSPLHF. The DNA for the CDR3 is TGTGCCAGCAGCCTGGCGGCGGTTGTGAATTCACCCCTCCACTTT.